The present entry profiles one T cell receptor (beta chain) with its context. No cognate antigen has been identified for it. Base-call qualities are not available, and no considerably larger clone is one nucleotide away. TCRbeta CDR3 regions were amplified from genomic DNA by means of the immunoSEQ Assay, a bias-controlled multiplex PCR. As for the original processing: The number of nucleated cells in each sample was estimated from the amplification of reference gene primers within the assay. To quantify the absolute abundance of each unique TCRbeta CDR3 rearrangement, sequence reads were collapsed and filtered. Productive Simpson clonality was computed per sample as the square root of Simpson's diversity index over productive rearrangements. TCRdb retrieved this table from immuneACCESS and kept in-frame rearrangements only. Not all clones are present; in checked studies, unresolved V genes account for under half, and no reason is known for the remainder. That table supplies the V and J calls and clone size; D and trimming were determined from the DNA. The sample table lists around 220,000 clones, around 90% of them with a count of one. Over 1.5% of the sample is in the top ten clones.

These data belong to a study of blood T cell repertoires in COVID-19 (dated by TCRdb to the early 2020s). Study-level background: Samples covering the acute and convalescent phases of COVID-19 were provided by collaborators in the United States, Italy and Spain. The prospective study material was composed of cDNA or gDNA derived from T cells, B-cell-depleted T cells, or PBMCs. Deeply sampled blood TCRbeta repertoires from subjects exposed to, actively infected with, or recovered from COVID-19 were included in the dataset. A freely available public database, intended as a resource for researchers studying the immune response to SARS-CoV-2, is where the repertoires were released. The samples were drawn from two sources: the first 160 participants of the ongoing ImmuneRACE study, and 1,000 to 1,500 subjects contributed by 6 global collaborators. A de-identified subject ID, COVID-19 status, age in years and sex were almost always included in the sample metadata. Where available, HLA class I and class II types were obtained from metadata supplied by the sample provider rather than from assay-based typing. General findings and caveats noted by the study authors: The amount of clinical and demographic metadata varied by source and participant and was provided uncurated.

Participants in the prospective study were enrolled through a virtual design, were aged 18 to 89 years, and lived in approximately 24 United States geographic areas. In the prospective study, participants were assigned to cohorts based on the clinical history participants reported in a screening survey and a study questionnaire. Recovered participants in ImmuneRACE Cohort 3 were defined by two consecutive negative NP/OP PCR tests, clearance by a healthcare professional, or resolution of symptoms. In the prospective study, whole blood, serum and a nasopharyngeal or oropharyngeal swab were collected from each participant by mobile phlebotomists. Additional blood draws and questionnaires over an approximately two-month period could optionally be provided by prospective study participants. Before DNA extraction, blood samples from the prospective study were shipped at room temperature or frozen. According to the germline V gene, CDR1 reads MDHEN and CDR2 reads SYDVKM. The CDR3 covers 13 residues, taking in both the cysteine and the phenylalanine. Only the CDR3 region is kept as DNA, spanning 39 bases read in frame from base 1. V is pruned by 6 bases and J by 8 bases, leaving 8 bases of the junction without a gene match.

Sequenced material: PBMCs or T cells enriched from blood (not recorded which). The rearrangement joined TRBV28 to TRBJ1-2; TRBD1 lines up with 8 middle nucleotides. This TCR came from a woman between 18 and 30 years old who had recovered from COVID-19. This receptor carries the CDR3 CASSYRQGQGYTF. At the DNA level, the sequence is TGTGCCAGCAGCTATAGACAGGGGCAAGGCTACACCTTC.